Listed here are 5 T cell receptor beta chains from one sample, sequenced in a study of T cell responses to AZD1222 COVID-19 vaccine. The assay was immunoSEQ multiplex PCR, and TCRdb's table has in-frame clones only and misses some. The table lists 150,000 to 200,000 clones, around 92% of them singletons, with 1% to 1.5% in the top ten. The specimen was peripheral blood, collected 28 days after the second AZD1222 dose. Receptors originate from an adult who received the AZD1222 COVID-19 vaccine.

The gene calls are TRBV29-1 and TRBJ1-1, with no clear D. CDR1 SQVTM and CDR2 ANQGSEA come from the germline V gene. The CDR3 is made up of 12 amino acids. The germline V and J ends were trimmed by 4 bases and 4 bases, with 10 bases remaining between them. In nucleotides, the CDR3 is TGCAGCGTTGTCGGAGGTGGCACTGAAGCTTTCTTT. Encoded protein: CSVVGGGTEAFF.

This clone has only one observation. The gene calls are TRBV7-2 and TRBJ1-3; D gene uncertain. The germline V gene has CDR1 SGHTA and CDR2 FQGNSA. The V gene lost 2 bases and the J gene lost 2 bases, with 13 bases spanning the gap. The CDR3 has 16 amino acids. For the CDR3, the DNA is TGTGCCAGCAGCTTAAATCCGCTCGGGACTGGAAACACCATATATTTT. This gives the protein CASSLNPLGTGNTIYF. Looking up the rest from reference TRBV7-2 and TRBJ1-3 gives the full variable domain: GAGVSQSPSNKVTEKGKDVELRCDPISGHTALYWYRQSLGQGLEFLIYFQGNSAPDKSGLPSDRFSAERTGGSVSTLTIQRTQQEDSAVYLCASSLNPLGTGNTIYFGEGSWLTVV.

The chain carries TRBV5-1 and TRBJ1-4, with a tentative D call TRBD1 (5 bases). The CDR3 spans 13 residues. The germline gives CDR1 SGHRS, CDR2 YFSETQ. Trimming stripped 2 bases from V and 7 bases from J, with 9 bases between. The CDR3 here is CASSLSGGEKLFF. In DNA form, the CDR3 reads TGCGCCAGCAGCTTATCGGGGGGTGAAAAACTGTTTTTT.

The chain is built from TRBV19 and TRBJ2-1; D uncertain. In germline, CDR1 is LNHDA, CDR2 SQIVND (reference sequence). V was cut by 2 bases and J by 2 bases, with 10 bases left in between. CDR3 length: 15 amino acids. CDR3 coding DNA: TGTGCCAGTAGTATATGGGCTGAAACCTACAATGAGCAGTTCTTC. It yields the protein CASSIWAETYNEQFF.

V gene TRBV13 combines with J gene TRBJ2-1; a possible D gene is TRBD1 (6 bases). The germline V gene encodes CDR1 PRHDT and CDR2 FYEKMQ (reference sequence). CDR3 length equals 12 residues. The V and J ends lost 5 bases and 8 bases respectively, with 10 bases between them. This CDR3 reads CASSHNRDEQFF. CDR3 DNA sequence: TGTGCCAGCAGCCACAACAGGGATGAGCAGTTCTTC.